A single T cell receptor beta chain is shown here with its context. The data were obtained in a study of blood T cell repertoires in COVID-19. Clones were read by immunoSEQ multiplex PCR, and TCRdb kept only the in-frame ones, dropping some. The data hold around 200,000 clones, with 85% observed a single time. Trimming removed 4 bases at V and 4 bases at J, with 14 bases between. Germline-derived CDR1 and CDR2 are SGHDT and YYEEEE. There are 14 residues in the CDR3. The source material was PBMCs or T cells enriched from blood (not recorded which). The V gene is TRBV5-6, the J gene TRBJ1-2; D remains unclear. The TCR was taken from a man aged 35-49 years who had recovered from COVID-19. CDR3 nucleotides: TGTGCCAGCAGCCAAGCAGCGGAACCCTATGGCTACACCTTC. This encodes CASSQAAEPYGYTF.